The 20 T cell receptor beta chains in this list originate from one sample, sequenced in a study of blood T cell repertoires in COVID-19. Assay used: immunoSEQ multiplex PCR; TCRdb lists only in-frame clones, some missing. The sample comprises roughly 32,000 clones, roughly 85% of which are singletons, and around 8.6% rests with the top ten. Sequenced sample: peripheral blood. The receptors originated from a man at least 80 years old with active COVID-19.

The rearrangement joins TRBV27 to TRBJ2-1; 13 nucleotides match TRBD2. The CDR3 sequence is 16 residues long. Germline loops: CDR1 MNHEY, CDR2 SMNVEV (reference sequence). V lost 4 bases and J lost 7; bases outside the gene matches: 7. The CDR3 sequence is CASSSGRLAGGNEQFF. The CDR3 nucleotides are TGTGCCAGCAGTTCAGGCCGACTAGCGGGGGGTAATGAGCAGTTCTTC.

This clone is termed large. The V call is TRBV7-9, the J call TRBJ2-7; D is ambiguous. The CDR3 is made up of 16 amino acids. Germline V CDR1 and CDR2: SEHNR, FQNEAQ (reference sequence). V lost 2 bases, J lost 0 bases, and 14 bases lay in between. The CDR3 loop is CASSLFGSRSSYEQYF. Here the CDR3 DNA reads TGTGCCAGCAGCTTATTTGGTTCCCGTAGCTCCTACGAGCAGTACTTC. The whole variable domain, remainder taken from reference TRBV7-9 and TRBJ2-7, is DTGVSQNPRHKITKRGQNVTFRCDPISEHNRLYWYRQTLGQGPEFLTYFQNEAQLEKSRLLSDRFSAERPKGSFSTLEIQRTEQGDSAMYLCASSLFGSRSSYEQYFGPGTRLTVT.

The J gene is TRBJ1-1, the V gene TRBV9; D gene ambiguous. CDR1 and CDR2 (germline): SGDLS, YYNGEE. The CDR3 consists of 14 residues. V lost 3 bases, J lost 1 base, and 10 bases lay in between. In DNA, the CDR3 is TGTGCCAGCAGCGCCCGAGAGTGGAACACTGAAGCTTTCTTT. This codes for CASSAREWNTEAFF.

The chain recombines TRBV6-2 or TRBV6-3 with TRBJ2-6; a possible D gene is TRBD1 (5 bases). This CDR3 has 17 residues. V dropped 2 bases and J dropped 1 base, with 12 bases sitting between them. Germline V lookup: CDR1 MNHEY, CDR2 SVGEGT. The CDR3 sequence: CASSYGQPRSGANVLTF. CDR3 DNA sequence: TGTGCCAGCAGTTACGGACAACCCAGGTCTGGGGCCAACGTCCTGACTTTC.

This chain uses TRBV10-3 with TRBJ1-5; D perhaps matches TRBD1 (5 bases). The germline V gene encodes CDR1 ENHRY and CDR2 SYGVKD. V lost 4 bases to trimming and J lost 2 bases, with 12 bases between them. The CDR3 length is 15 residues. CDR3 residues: CAISVGGGGNQPQHF. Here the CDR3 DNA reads TGTGCCATCAGTGTTGGGGGGGGTGGCAATCAGCCCCAGCATTTT.

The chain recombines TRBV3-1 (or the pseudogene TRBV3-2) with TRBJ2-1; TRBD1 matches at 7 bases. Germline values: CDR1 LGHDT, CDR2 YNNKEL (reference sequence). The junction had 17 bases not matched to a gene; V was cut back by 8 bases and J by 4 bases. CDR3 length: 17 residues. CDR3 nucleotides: TGTGCCAGCGGCCCTGCCCCAACCGGGACAGCGTACAATGAGCAGTTCTTC. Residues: CASGPAPTGTAYNEQFF.

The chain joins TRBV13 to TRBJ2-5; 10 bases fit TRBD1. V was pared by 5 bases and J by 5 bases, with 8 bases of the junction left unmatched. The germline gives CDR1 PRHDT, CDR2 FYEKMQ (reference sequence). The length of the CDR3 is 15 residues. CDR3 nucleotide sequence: TGTGCCAGCAGCACCCGACAGGGGGCTGTCGAGACCCAGTACTTC. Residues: CASSTRQGAVETQYF.

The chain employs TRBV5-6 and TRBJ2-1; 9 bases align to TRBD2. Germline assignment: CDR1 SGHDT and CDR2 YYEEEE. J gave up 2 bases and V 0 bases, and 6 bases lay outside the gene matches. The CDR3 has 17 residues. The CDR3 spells CASSLVASGVAYNEQFF. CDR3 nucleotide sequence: TGTGCCAGCAGCTTGGTTGCTAGCGGGGTCGCCTACAATGAGCAGTTCTTC.

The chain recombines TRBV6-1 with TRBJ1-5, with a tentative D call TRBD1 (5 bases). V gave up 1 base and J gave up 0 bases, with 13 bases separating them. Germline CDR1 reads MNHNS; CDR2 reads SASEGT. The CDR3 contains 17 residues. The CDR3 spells CASSEDVGHNSNQPQHF. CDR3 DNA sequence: TGTGCCAGCAGTGAAGACGTTGGACACAATAGCAATCAGCCCCAGCATTTT.

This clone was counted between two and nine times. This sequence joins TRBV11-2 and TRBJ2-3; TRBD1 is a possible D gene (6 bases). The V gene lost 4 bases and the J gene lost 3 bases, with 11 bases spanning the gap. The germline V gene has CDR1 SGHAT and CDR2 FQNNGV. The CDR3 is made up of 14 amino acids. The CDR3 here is CASSSRGLTDTQYF. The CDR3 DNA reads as TGTGCCAGCAGCTCAAGGGGGTTGACAGATACGCAGTATTTT.

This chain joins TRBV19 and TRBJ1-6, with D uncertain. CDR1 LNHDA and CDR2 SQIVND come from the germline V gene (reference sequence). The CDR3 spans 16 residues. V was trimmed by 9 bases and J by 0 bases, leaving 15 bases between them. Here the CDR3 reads CASAGSRSSYNSPLHF. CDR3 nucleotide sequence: TGTGCCAGCGCCGGGTCGCGGAGCTCCTATAATTCACCCCTCCACTTT.

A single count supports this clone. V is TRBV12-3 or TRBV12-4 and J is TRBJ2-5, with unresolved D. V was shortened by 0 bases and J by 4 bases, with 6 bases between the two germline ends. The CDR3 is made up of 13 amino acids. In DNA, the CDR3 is TGTGCCAGCAGTTTAGCGCGAGTAGAGACCCAGTACTTC. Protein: CASSLARVETQYF.

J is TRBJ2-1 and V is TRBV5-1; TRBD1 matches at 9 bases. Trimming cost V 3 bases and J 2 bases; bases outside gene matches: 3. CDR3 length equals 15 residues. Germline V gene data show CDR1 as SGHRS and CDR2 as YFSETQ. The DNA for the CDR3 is TGCGCCAGCAGCTGGGACAGGGTGGCCTACAATGAGCAGTTCTTC. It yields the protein CASSWDRVAYNEQFF. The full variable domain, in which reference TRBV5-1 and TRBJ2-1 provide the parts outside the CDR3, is KAGVTQTPRYLIKTRGQQVTLSCSPISGHRSVSWYQQTPGQGLQFLFEYFSETQRNKGNFPGRFSGRQFSNSRSEMNVSTLELGDSALYLCASSWDRVAYNEQFFGPGTRLTVL.

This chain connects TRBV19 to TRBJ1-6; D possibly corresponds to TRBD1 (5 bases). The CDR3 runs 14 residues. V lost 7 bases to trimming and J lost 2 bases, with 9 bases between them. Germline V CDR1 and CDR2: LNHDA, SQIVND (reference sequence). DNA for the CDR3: TGTGCCAGTACCGACAGTACCTATAATTCACCCCTCCACTTT. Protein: CASTDSTYNSPLHF.

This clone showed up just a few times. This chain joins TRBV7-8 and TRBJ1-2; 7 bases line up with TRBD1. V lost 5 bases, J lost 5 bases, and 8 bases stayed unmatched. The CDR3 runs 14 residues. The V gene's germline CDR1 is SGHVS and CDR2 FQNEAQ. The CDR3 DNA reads TGTGCCAGCAGCCGACAGGGTGCTGCTTATGGCTACACCTTC. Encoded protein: CASSRQGAAYGYTF.

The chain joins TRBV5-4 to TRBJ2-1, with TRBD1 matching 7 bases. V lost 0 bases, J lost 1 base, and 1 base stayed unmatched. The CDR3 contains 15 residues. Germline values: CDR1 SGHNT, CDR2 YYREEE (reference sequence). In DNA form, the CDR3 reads TGTGCCAGCAGCTTGGAGGGGGCGTCCTACAATGAGCAGTTCTTC. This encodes CASSLEGASYNEQFF. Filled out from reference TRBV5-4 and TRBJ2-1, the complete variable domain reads ETGVTQSPTHLIKTRGQQVTLRCSSQSGHNTVSWYQQALGQGPQFIFQYYREEENGRGNFPPRFSGLQFPNYSSELNVNALELDDSALYLCASSLEGASYNEQFFGPGTRLTVL.

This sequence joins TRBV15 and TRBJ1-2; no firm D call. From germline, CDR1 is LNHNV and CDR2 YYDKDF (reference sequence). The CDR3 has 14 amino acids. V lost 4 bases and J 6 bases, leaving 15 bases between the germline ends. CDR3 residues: CATSTASWRDGYTF. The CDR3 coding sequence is TGTGCCACCAGCACCGCGTCCTGGCGGGATGGCTACACCTTC.

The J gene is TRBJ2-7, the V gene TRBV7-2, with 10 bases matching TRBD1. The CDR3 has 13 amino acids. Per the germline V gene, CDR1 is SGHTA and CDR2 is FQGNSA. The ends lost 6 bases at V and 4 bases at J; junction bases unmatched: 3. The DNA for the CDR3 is TGTGCCAGCAGATCGGGACAGGGGTACGAGCAGTACTTC. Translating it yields CASRSGQGYEQYF.

CDR3 DNA sequence: TGTGCCAGCAGTTTGCGGCAGGGGAACGAAAAACTGTTTTTT. It codes for CASSLRQGNEKLFF. The chain links TRBV28 to TRBJ1-4, with D possibly being TRBD1 (6 bases). With 3 bases removed from V and 8 bases from J, the gap between germline ends came to 13 bases. This CDR3 has 14 residues. Per germline, CDR1 MDHEN and CDR2 SYDVKM.

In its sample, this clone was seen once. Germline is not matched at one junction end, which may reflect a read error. As DNA, the CDR3 is TGTGCCAGCACCCAAGTACAGGGGGCAGAGACCCAGTACTTC. Its protein is CASTQVQGAETQYF. This chain uses TRBV3-1 (or the pseudogene TRBV3-2) with TRBJ2-5, with 9 nucleotides matching TRBD1. This CDR3 region has 14 residues. CDR1 is LGHDT, CDR2 YNNKEL, per germline (reference sequence).